This T cell receptor beta chain originates from a study of PD-1 blockade in classical Hodgkin lymphoma. Trimming took off 1 base at V and 4 bases at J, with 11 bases between the two ends. Germline V gene sequence: CDR1 SGHVS, CDR2 FQNEAQ. The length of the CDR3 is 14 residues. Relapses following autologous stem cell transplantation were seen in all patients, with brentuximab vedotin exposure varying. Each best response was a complete response, a partial response or progressive disease. Broader study findings: Compared with healthy donors, newly diagnosed patients reportedly showed lower baseline TCR diversity.

As for this clone: Its specificity is not known.

The assay was immunoSEQ multiplex PCR, and TCRdb's table has in-frame clones only and misses some. The data show some 25,000 clones, under 85% seen once. The gene calls are TRBV7-8 and TRBJ2-7; D gene uncertain. The sample here was peripheral blood mononuclear cells (PBMCs), taken before the second cycle of nivolumab. This sequence was found in a human donor with classical Hodgkin lymphoma. The CDR3 reads CASSLGEIGYEQYF. CDR3 in DNA: TGTGCCAGCAGCTTAGGGGAAATTGGGTACGAGCAGTACTTC.